Listed below are T cell receptor beta chains from one sample, sequenced in a study of Ad26.COV2.S vaccination and SARS-CoV-2 variants. Sequenced by immunoSEQ multiplex PCR; TCRdb stores in-frame clones only, minus some. The table shows 380,000 or so clones, with around nine tenths occurring only once. Sequencing used peripheral blood, obtained in a trial of Ad26.COV2.S vaccine versus placebo. All receptors derive from a person aged 18-60 years who received the Ad26.COV2.S COVID-19 vaccine or a placebo. CDR3s include the opening cysteine and the closing phenylalanine or tryptophan. The D gene is left open where the match is weak. Size is stated for part of the rows, as once, few or many counts, or as a class when the clone is expanded.

TRBV19	NA	TRBD1	TRBJ1-1	TGTGCCAGTAGTATTGTCAGGGGGGAAGAAGCTTTCTTT	CASSIVRGEEAFF
TRBV2	NA	TRBD1	TRBJ2-7	TGTGCCAGCAGAGCCGGGACAGGCGCCGACGAGCAGTACTTC	CASRAGTGADEQYF
TRBV20-1	NA	TRBD2	TRBJ2-1	TGCAGTGCTAGTGCGCGGGGGGGCTACAATGAGCAGTTCTTC	CSASARGGYNEQFF
TRBV19	NA	TRBD1	TRBJ1-1	TGTGCCAGTAGTCAAGGGGGAGACAGGGCGAATGAAGCTTTCTTT	CASSQGGDRANEAFF
TRBV27	NA	NA	TRBJ2-4	TGTGCCAGCGGTTCTTTGGGAGGCAAAAACATTCAGTACTTC	CASGSLGGKNIQYF
TRBV5-4	NA	TRBD1	TRBJ2-1	TGTGCCAGCAGGGTGGGGACAGGGACGTACAATGAGCAGTTCTTC	CASRVGTGTYNEQFF
TRBV5-4	NA	NA	TRBJ1-1	TGTGCCAGCAGCAACTTCATAAACACTGAAGCTTTCTTT	CASSNFINTEAFF
TRBV19	NA	NA	TRBJ2-2	TGTGCCAGTATGGTCAGGAGGAACACCGGGGAGCTGTTTTTT	CASMVRRNTGELFF
TRBV11-2	NA	NA	TRBJ2-7	TGTGCCAGCAGCAGGACAGTCTACGAGCAGTACTTC	CASSRTVYEQYF
TRBV2	NA	NA	TRBJ1-2	TGTGCCAGCAAAAGTACCGGGACAAGCTATGGCTACACCTTC	CASKSTGTSYGYTF
TRBV2	NA	NA	TRBJ2-2	TGTGCCAGCAGTGAAGCGGAACTTTTCACCGGGGAGCTGTTTTTT	CASSEAELFTGELFF
TRBV28	NA	NA	TRBJ2-5	TGTGCCAGCAGTTTACCTGCGGAAGAGACCCAGTACTTC	CASSLPAEETQYF
TRBV12-5	NA	NA	TRBJ2-1	TGTGCTAGTGGTTGGGGGAGTGAGCAGTTCTTC	CASGWGSEQFF
TRBV28	once	TRBD2	TRBJ2-1	TGTGCCAGCAGCCCCCCCAGACTAGCGGGACGGAACAATGAGCAGTTCTTC	CASSPPRLAGRNNEQFF
TRBV7-9	NA	NA	TRBJ1-1	TGTGCCAGCAGACCGGACAGCCTTAACACTGAAGCTTTCTTT	CASRPDSLNTEAFF